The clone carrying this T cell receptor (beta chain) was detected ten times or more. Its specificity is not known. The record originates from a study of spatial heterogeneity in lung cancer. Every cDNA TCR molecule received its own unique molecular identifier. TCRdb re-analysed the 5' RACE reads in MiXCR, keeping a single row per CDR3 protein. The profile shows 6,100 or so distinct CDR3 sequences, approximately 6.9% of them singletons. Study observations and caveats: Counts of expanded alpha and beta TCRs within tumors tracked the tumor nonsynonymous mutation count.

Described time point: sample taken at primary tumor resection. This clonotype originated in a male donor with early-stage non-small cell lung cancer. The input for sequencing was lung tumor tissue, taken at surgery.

This chain's CDR3 is CASSLLGDNSPLHF. The CDR3 DNA reads as TGTGCCAGCAGTTTGTTAGGGGATAATTCACCCCTCCACTTT. The chain couples TRBV12-3 or TRBV12-4 to TRBJ1-6; maybe TRBD1 (5 bases). CDR3 length equals 14 residues. The ends were cut back, 3 bases at V and 5 bases at J, with 8 bases in the middle.